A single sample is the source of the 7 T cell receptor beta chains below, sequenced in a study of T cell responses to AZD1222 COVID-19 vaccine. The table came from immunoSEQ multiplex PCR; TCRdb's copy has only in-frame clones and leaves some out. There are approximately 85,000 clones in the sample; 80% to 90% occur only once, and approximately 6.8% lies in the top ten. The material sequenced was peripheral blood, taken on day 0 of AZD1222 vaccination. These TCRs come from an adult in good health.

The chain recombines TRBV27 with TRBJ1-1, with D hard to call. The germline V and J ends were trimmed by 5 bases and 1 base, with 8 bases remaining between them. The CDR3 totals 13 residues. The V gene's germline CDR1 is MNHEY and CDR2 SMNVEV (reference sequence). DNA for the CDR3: TGTGCCAGCAGTGAATGGTCGAACACTGAAGCTTTCTTT. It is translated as CASSEWSNTEAFF.

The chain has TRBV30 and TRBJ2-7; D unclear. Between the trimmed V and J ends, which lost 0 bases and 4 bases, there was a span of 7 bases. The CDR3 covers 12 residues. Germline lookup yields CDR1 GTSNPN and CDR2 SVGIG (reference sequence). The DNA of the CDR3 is TGTGCCTGGAGTGTCTCCCAATACGAGCAGTACTTC. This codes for CAWSVSQYEQYF.

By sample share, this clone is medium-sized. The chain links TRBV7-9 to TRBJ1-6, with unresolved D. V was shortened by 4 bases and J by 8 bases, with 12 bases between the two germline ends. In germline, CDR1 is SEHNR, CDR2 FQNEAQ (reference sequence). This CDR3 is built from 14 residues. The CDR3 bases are TGTGCCAGCAGCTCCCGGACTCTTGATTCACCCCTCCACTTT. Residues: CASSSRTLDSPLHF.

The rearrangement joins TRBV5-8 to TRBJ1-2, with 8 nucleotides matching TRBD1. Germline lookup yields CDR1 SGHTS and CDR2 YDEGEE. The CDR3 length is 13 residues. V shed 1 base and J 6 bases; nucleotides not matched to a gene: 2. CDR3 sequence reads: CASSLMTGDGYTF. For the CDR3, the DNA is TGTGCCAGCAGCTTGATGACAGGGGATGGCTACACCTTC.

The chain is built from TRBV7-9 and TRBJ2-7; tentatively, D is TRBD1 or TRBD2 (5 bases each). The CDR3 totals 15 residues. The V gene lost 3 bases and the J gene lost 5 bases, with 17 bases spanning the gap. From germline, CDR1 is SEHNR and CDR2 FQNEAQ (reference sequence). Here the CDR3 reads CASSFPGRTTHEQYF. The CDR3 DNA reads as TGTGCCAGCAGCTTTCCGGGACGGACGACCCACGAGCAGTACTTC.

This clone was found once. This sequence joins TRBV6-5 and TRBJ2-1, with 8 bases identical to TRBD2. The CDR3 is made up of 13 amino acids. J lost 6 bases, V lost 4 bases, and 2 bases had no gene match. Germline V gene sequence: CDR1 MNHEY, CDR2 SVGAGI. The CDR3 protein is CASSLAGTNEQFF. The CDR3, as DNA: TGTGCCAGCAGTTTAGCGGGGACCAATGAGCAGTTCTTC.

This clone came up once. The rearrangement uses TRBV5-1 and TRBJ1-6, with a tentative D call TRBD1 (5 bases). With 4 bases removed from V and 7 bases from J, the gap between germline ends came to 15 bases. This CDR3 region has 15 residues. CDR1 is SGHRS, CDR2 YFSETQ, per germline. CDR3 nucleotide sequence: TGCGCCAGCAGCCCGGAGGCCGGGGCCAATTCACCCCTCCACTTT. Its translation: CASSPEAGANSPLHF.